Listed below are T cell receptor beta chains from one sample, sequenced in a study of PD-L1 blockade in urothelial cancer. The assay was immunoSEQ multiplex PCR, and TCRdb's table has in-frame clones only and misses some. The table shows around 80,000 clones, with roughly nine tenths occurring only once. Specimen: PBMCs, collected around atezolizumab (anti-PD-L1) treatment. These receptors were obtained from a woman between 70 and 85 years old with urothelial cancer. CDR3s include the opening cysteine and the closing phenylalanine or tryptophan. The order of the fields is D gene, J gene, clone size, V gene, CDR3 protein, CDR3 DNA. D genes are given only for firm matches. Size is omitted from some rows. Given values are once, few, many or a class for expanded clones.

>-|TRBJ2-1|once|TRBV30
CACQVSSYNEQFF
TGTGCCTGCCAGGTGAGCTCCTACAATGAGCAGTTCTTC
>-|TRBJ1-2|-|TRBV28
CASSLGRFGYTF
TGTGCCAGCAGCTTAGGCAGGTTTGGCTACACCTTC
>-|TRBJ1-4|-|TRBV18
CASSQTVTNEKLFF
TGTGCCAGCTCGCAGACAGTAACTAATGAAAAACTGTTTTTT
>TRBD1|TRBJ1-2|-|TRBV18
CASSLDRVGYTF
TGTGCCAGCTCCCTCGACAGGGTCGGCTACACCTTC
>-|TRBJ2-7|-|TRBV2
CASSVNRVGHEQYF
TGTGCCAGCAGTGTCAACAGGGTGGGCCACGAGCAGTACTTC
>-|TRBJ2-4|-|TRBV28
CASSLGGRRGDIQYF
TGTGCCAGCAGCTTGGGAGGACGGCGAGGGGACATTCAGTACTTC
>-|TRBJ1-4|-|TRBV10-2
CASSLAGGNNEKLFF
TGCGCCAGCTCCCTTGCGGGCGGGAATAATGAAAAACTGTTTTTT
>TRBD2|TRBJ2-1|-|TRBV6-5
CASSRLAGGDEQFF
TGTGCCAGCAGCCGACTAGCGGGAGGAGATGAGCAGTTCTTC
>TRBD1|TRBJ2-5|-|TRBV5-1
CASSLGAGTEGETQYF
TGCGCCAGCAGCTTGGGGGCCGGGACAGAGGGAGAGACCCAGTACTTC
>TRBD1|TRBJ1-5|-|TRBV27
CASSRTGGEVQPQHF
TGTGCCAGCAGTAGGACAGGGGGCGAGGTTCAGCCCCAGCATTTT
>-|TRBJ2-4|-|TRBV7-2
CASSFRRGAQNIQYF
TGTGCCAGCAGCTTCCGCCGGGGGGCCCAAAACATTCAGTACTTC
>-|TRBJ1-4|-|TRBV7-9
CASSFGQSNEKLFF
TGTGCCAGCAGCTTCGGACAGTCTAATGAAAAACTGTTTTTT
>TRBD1|TRBJ2-1|few|TRBV5-1
CASSLGTGWGGEQFF
TGCGCCAGCAGCCTTGGGACAGGGTGGGGAGGGGAGCAGTTCTTC
>TRBD2|TRBJ2-7|-|TRBV7-8
CASSLGFSGTSSYEQYF
TGTGCCAGCAGCTTAGGTTTTAGCGGGACAAGCTCCTACGAGCAGTACTTC
>-|TRBJ1-1|-|TRBV28
CASSFRVTEAFF
TGTGCCAGCAGTTTCAGGGTCACTGAAGCTTTCTTT
>TRBD1|TRBJ1-1|-|TRBV28
CASRYYGQGLSFF
TGTGCCAGCAGATACTACGGACAGGGGCTGTCTTTCTTT
>-|TRBJ2-1|-|TRBV4-1
CASSQVPGLTHNEQFF
TGCGCCAGCAGCCAAGTCCCCGGACTAACTCACAATGAGCAGTTCTTC
>TRBD1|TRBJ1-3|-|TRBV18
CASSPTTGKGGNTIYF
TGTGCCAGCTCACCTACGACAGGGAAAGGCGGAAACACCATATATTTT
>-|TRBJ1-1|once|TRBV4-2
CASSRDLFQGSTEAFF
TGTGCCAGCAGCCGAGATTTGTTCCAGGGGAGTACTGAAGCTTTCTTT
>-|TRBJ1-6|few|TRBV19
CASTPSDRNSPLHF
TGTGCCAGTACCCCCTCTGACAGAAATTCACCCCTCCACTTT
>TRBD1|TRBJ1-2|few|TRBV18
CASSHQGTGDGTGYTF
TGTGCCAGCTCCCACCAGGGCACAGGGGACGGAACGGGCTACACCTTC
>-|TRBJ2-1|medium-sized|TRBV6-5
CASSWAYYNEQFF
TGTGCCAGCAGTTGGGCTTACTACAATGAGCAGTTCTTC
>-|TRBJ2-5|-|TRBV6-5
CASSYGFGGAQYF
TGTGCCAGCAGTTACGGGTTTGGGGGCGCCCAGTACTTC
>TRBD2|TRBJ2-5|few|TRBV13
CASSQGLAPGETQYF
TGTGCCAGCAGCCAGGGACTAGCGCCTGGAGAGACCCAGTACTTC
>-|TRBJ2-4|-|TRBV5-1
CASSLVGLRGGNIQYF
TGCGCCAGCAGCTTGGTGGGGCTTAGGGGGGGAAACATTCAGTACTTC
>-|TRBJ2-1|-|TRBV19
CASSMRQGYNEQFF
TGTGCCAGTAGTATGCGTCAGGGATACAATGAGCAGTTCTTC
>-|TRBJ1-6|-|TRBV21-1
CASSCPPQVYNSPLHF
TGTGCCAGCTCGTGTCCCCCGCAGGTCTATAATTCACCCCTCCACTTT
>-|TRBJ2-3|-|TRBV28
CASSLTLSWGQDTQYF
TGTGCCAGCAGTTTAACCCTTAGTTGGGGGCAAGATACGCAGTATTTT
>TRBD1|TRBJ1-4|-|TRBV6-1
CASSEVGQGVGANEKLFF
TGTGCCAGCAGTGAAGTGGGACAGGGAGTTGGGGCTAATGAAAAACTGTTTTTT
>-|TRBJ1-1|-|TRBV6-1
CASSGPEGSAPLNTEAFF
TGTGCCAGCAGTGGTCCGGAGGGCAGCGCGCCCCTGAACACTGAAGCTTTCTTT
>TRBD1|TRBJ1-3|few|TRBV10-2
CATSEGQGYRGSGNTIYF
TGCGCCACCTCCGAGGGACAGGGCTATCGGGGTTCTGGAAACACCATATATTTT
>-|TRBJ2-5|-|TRBV5-1
CASSFELAIGETQYF
TGCGCCAGCAGCTTCGAGCTAGCGATCGGAGAGACCCAGTACTTC
>TRBD1|TRBJ2-3|-|TRBV10-1
CASRPRDRDPRSTDTQYF
TGCGCCAGCAGACCCCGGGACAGGGATCCGCGAAGCACAGATACGCAGTATTTT
>TRBD1|TRBJ1-1|-|TRBV19
CASSPDRDRNTEAFF
TGTGCCAGTAGTCCCGACCGGGACAGGAACACTGAAGCTTTCTTT
>TRBD1|TRBJ1-4|-|TRBV7-8
CASSSLTGAPTNEKLFF
TGTGCCAGCAGCTCGCTGACAGGGGCCCCAACTAATGAAAAACTGTTTTTT
>TRBD1|TRBJ2-3|-|TRBV7-7
CASSARDRPFNQYF
TGTGCCAGCAGCGCCCGGGACAGACCCTTTAATCAGTATTTT
>-|TRBJ2-7|-|TRBV29-1
CSVAPRVSSYEQYF
TGCAGCGTTGCCCCCCGGGTAAGCTCCTACGAGCAGTACTTC
>-|TRBJ2-1|-|TRBV7-4
CASSPIRLPYNEQFF
TGTGCCAGCAGCCCTATCCGACTGCCCTACAATGAGCAGTTCTTC
>-|TRBJ1-3|-|TRBV10-1
CASSVQRLGSGNTIYF
TGCGCCAGCAGTGTCCAGCGTCTTGGGTCTGGAAACACCATATATTTT
>-|TRBJ1-2|-|TRBV28
CATSSTHYGYTF
TGTGCCACCAGCAGTACCCACTATGGCTACACCTTC
>TRBD2|TRBJ2-5|-|TRBV5-4
CASSLGLAGETQYF
TGTGCCAGCAGCTTAGGACTAGCGGGAGAGACCCAGTACTTC
>TRBD2|TRBJ2-1|-|TRBV2
CAARTSGRDEQFF
TGTGCCGCCCGGACTAGCGGGAGGGATGAGCAGTTCTTC